The sequence of this TCR beta chain was determined in a study of cytomegalovirus exposure and HLA in healthy donors. The CDR3 consists of 12 residues. Germline V gene data show CDR1 as GTSNPN and CDR2 as SVGIG (reference sequence). V lost 0 bases and J 8 bases, leaving 10 bases between the germline ends. The PCR had 60 Vbeta and 13 Jbeta primers. Clones were read by immunoSEQ multiplex PCR, and TCRdb kept only the in-frame ones, dropping some. The repertoire holds about 130,000 clones, with 80% as singletons. The sequenced sample was PBMCs. The genes are TRBV30 and TRBJ1-2; no clear D. The sequence came from a man aged 40-49 years in good health and CMV-seronegative. CDR3 residues: CAWSVNSVGYTF. The CDR3 DNA follows: TGTGCCTGGAGTGTAAATTCCGTAGGCTACACCTTC.